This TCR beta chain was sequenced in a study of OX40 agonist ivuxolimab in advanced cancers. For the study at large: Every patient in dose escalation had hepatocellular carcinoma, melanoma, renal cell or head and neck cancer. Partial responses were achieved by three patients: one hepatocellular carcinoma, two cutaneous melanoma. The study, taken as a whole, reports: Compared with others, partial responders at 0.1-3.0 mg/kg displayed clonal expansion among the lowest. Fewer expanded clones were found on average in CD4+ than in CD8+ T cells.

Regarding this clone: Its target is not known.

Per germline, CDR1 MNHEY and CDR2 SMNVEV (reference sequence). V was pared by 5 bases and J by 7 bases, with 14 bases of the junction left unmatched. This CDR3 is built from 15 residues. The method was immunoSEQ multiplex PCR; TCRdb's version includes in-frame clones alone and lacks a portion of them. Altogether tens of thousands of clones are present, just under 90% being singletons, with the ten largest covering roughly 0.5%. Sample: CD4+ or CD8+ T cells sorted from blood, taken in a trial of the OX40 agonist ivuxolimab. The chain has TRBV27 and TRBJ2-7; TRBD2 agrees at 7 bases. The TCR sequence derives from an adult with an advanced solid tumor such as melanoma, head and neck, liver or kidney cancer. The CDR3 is CASSPSLAALEEQYF. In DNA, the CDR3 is TGTGCCAGCAGTCCATCCCTAGCGGCCCTAGAGGAGCAGTACTTC.